This TCR beta chain derives from a study of OX40 agonist ivuxolimab in advanced cancers. Across the study: The patients received agonistic anti-OX40 (CD134) antibody ivuxolimab.

The table came from immunoSEQ multiplex PCR; TCRdb's copy has only in-frame clones and leaves some out. The top ten clones hold approximately 25% of a sample with 35,000 to 45,000 clones, 82% of them seen once. The V gene's germline CDR1 is MNHEY and CDR2 SMNVEV (reference sequence). The CDR3 is 14 amino acids. Trimming removed 8 bases from V and 0 bases from J, with 13 bases in between. This specimen consisted of CD4+ or CD8+ T cells sorted from blood, obtained in a trial of the OX40 agonist ivuxolimab. The sequence was obtained from an adult with an advanced solid tumor such as melanoma, head and neck, liver or kidney cancer. This sequence joins TRBV27 and TRBJ1-1; TRBD1 is a possible D gene (5 bases). Here the CDR3 reads CASRTPRLNTEAFF. CDR3 sequence (DNA): TGTGCCAGCCGGACACCTAGGTTGAACACTGAAGCTTTCTTT.